This T cell receptor (beta chain) came from a study of shared clonotypes between healthy human individuals. The protocol was immunoSEQ multiplex PCR, while the TCRdb copy is restricted to in-frame clones and leaves out a portion. The sample yields roughly 1,000,000 clones, approximately 80% seen once. Sequenced: memory CD4+ T cells from PBMCs. Subset meaning: CD45RA-negative fraction. The receptor was isolated from a man aged 18 to 35 in good health. Some clones in this sample may be carry-over from other donors' samples.

CDR3 region: CASSRTGTQPQHF. The CDR3 DNA follows: TGTGCCAGCAGCCGGACAGGGACCCAGCCCCAGCATTTT. V gene TRBV7-2 combines with J gene TRBJ1-5; 8 bases match TRBD1. Trimming cost V 5 bases and J 7 bases; bases outside gene matches: 4. Germline values: CDR1 SGHTA, CDR2 FQGNSA. This CDR3 spans 13 amino acids.